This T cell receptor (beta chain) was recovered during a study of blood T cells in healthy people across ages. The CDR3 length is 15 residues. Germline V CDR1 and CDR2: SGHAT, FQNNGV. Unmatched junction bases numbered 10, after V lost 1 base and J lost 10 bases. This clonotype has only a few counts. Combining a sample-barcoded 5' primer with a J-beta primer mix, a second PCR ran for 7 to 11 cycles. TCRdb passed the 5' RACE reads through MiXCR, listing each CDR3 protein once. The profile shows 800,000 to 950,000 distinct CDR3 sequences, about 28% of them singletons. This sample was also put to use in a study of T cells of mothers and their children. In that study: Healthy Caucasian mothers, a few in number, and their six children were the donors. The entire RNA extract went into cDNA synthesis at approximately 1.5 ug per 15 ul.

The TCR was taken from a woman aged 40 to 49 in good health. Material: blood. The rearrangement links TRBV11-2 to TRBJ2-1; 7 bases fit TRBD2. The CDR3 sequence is CASSLGGGDLREQFF. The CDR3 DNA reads TGTGCCAGCAGCTTAGGGGGGGGGGATTTGAGAGAGCAGTTCTTC.